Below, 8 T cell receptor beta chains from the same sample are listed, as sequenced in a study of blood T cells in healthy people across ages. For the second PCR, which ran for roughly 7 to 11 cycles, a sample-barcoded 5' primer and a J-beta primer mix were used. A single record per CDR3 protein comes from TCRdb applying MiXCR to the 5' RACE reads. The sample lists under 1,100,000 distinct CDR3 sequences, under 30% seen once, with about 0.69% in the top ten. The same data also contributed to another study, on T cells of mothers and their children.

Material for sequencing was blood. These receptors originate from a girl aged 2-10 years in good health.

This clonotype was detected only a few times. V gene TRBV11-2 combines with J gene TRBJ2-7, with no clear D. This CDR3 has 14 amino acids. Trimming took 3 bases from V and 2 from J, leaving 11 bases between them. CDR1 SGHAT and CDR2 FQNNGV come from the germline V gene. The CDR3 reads CASSFSGRTYEQYF. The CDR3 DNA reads TGTGCCAGCAGCTTTTCCGGACGGACCTACGAGCAGTACTTC.

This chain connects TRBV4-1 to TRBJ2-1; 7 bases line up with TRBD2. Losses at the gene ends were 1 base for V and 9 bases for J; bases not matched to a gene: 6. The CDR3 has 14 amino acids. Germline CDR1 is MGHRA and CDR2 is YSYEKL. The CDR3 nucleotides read TGCGCCAGCAGCCAAGGGTTAACGGGGGGTGAGCAGTTCTTC. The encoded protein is CASSQGLTGGEQFF.

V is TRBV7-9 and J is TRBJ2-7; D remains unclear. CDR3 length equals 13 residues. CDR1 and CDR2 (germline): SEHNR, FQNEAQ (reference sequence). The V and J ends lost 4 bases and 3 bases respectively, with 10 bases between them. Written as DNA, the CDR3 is TGTGCCAGCAGCTCCGATAGACACTACGAGCAGTACTTC. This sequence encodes CASSSDRHYEQYF.

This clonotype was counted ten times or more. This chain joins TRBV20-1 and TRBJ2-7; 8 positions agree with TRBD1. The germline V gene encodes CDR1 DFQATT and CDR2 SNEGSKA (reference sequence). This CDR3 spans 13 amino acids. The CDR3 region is CSARTGSSYEQYF. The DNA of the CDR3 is TGCAGCGCCCGGACAGGGAGCTCCTACGAGCAGTACTTC.

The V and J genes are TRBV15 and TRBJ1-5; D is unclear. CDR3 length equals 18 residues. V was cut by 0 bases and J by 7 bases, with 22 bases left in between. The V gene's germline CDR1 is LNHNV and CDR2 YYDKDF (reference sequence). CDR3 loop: CATSREAPWAGWEQPQHF. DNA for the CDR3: TGTGCCACCAGCAGAGAGGCCCCCTGGGCAGGTTGGGAGCAGCCCCAGCATTTT. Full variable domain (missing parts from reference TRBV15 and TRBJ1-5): DAMVIQNPRYQVTQFGKPVTLSCSQTLNHNVMYWYQQKSSQAPKLLFHYYDKDFNNEADTPDNFQSRRPNTSFCFLDIRSPGLGDTAMYLCATSREAPWAGWEQPQHFGDGTRLSIL.

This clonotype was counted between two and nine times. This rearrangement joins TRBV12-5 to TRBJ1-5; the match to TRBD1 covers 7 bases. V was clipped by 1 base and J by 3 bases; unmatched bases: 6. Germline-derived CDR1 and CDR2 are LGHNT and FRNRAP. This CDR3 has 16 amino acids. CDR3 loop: CASGLAEGQLNQPQHF. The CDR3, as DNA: TGTGCTAGTGGTTTGGCTGAGGGACAGCTCAATCAGCCCCAGCATTTT.

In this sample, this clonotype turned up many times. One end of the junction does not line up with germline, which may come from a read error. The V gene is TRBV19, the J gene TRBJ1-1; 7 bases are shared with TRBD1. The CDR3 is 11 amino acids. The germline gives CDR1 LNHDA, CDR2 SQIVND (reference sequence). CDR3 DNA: TGTGCCAGTATAGGGGGCACTGAAGCCTTCTTT. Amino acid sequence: CASIGGTEAFF.

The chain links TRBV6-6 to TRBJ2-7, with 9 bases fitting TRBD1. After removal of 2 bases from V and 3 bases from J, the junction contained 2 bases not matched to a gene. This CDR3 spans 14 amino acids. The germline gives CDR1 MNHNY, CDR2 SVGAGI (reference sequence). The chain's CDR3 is CASSYETGGYEQYF. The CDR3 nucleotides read TGTGCCAGCAGTTACGAGACAGGGGGCTACGAGCAGTACTTC.